The 4 T cell receptor beta chains presented below share a single source sample, sequenced in a study of shared clonotypes between healthy human individuals. Naivety among CD8 cells was defined by CD45RO negativity and positive CCR7 selection, thereby excluding terminally differentiated effector memory CD45RA+ cells. The assay was immunoSEQ multiplex PCR, and TCRdb's table has in-frame clones only and misses some. The table records approximately 2,200,000 clones, approximately 94% of them present only once. Specimen: naive CD8+ T cells from PBMCs. These receptors were obtained from a man in his late teens or twenties in good health. Some clones in this sample may be carry-over from other donors' samples.

The J gene is TRBJ2-3, the V gene TRBV27, with 7 bases aligning to TRBD2. The germline V gene has CDR1 MNHEY and CDR2 SMNVEV (reference sequence). The CDR3 consists of 15 residues. J lost 6 bases, V lost 3 bases, and 9 bases had no gene match. The CDR3 bases are TGTGCCAGCAGTTTCCGTGAGCGGGGATCGGATACGCAGTATTTT. It specifies CASSFRERGSDTQYF.

This clone came up a few times. This chain connects TRBV6-6 to TRBJ1-5; D perhaps matches TRBD1 (6 bases). The V gene lost 4 bases and the J gene lost 7 bases, with 11 bases spanning the gap. There are 13 residues in the CDR3. CDR1 is MNHNY and CDR2 is SVGAGI in the germline V gene (reference sequence). The CDR3 loop is CASSWGPQQPQHF. DNA of the CDR3: TGTGCCAGCAGTTGGGGGCCTCAGCAGCCCCAGCATTTT.

The chain uses TRBV5-1 and TRBJ2-1, with D possibly matching TRBD1 (6 bases). CDR1 SGHRS and CDR2 YFSETQ come from the germline V gene. Trimming took 0 bases from V and 3 from J, leaving 10 bases between them. This CDR3 has 15 amino acids. In nucleotides, the CDR3 is TGCGCCAGCAGCTTGGACAGGGCAGGCTACAATGAGCAGTTCTTC. Translated, it gives CASSLDRAGYNEQFF. Variable domain in full (rest from reference TRBV5-1 and TRBJ2-1): KAGVTQTPRYLIKTRGQQVTLSCSPISGHRSVSWYQQTPGQGLQFLFEYFSETQRNKGNFPGRFSGRQFSNSRSEMNVSTLELGDSALYLCASSLDRAGYNEQFFGPGTRLTVL.

The chain links TRBV7-9 to TRBJ1-3, with D possibly being TRBD1 (6 bases). V lost 11 bases and J 0 bases, leaving 14 bases between the germline ends. CDR3 length equals 14 residues. The germline CDR1 and CDR2 sequences are SEHNR and FQNEAQ (reference sequence). The CDR3 DNA sequence: TGTGCCGTCTACCACAGGGTCTCTGGAAACACCATATATTTT. Translating it yields CAVYHRVSGNTIYF.